What follows are 27 T cell receptor beta chains derived from one specimen sequenced in a study of response to subunit inactivated influenza vaccine. TCRdb ran MiXCR on the RT-PCR reads and lists one entry per CDR3 protein. In the table there are about 780,000 distinct CDR3 sequences, 18% of which are singletons. This material consisted of PBMCs from blood, taken roughly 5 days after vaccination. Receptors originate from a man aged 50 to 59 who received an inactivated influenza vaccine.

This clonotype showed up just a few times. The chain combines TRBV3-1 with TRBJ2-1; the D is unclear. Trimming stripped 6 bases from V and 3 bases from J, with 6 bases between. CDR1 and CDR2 from the germline V gene are LGHDT and YNNKEL (reference sequence). The CDR3 extends over 12 amino acids. This CDR3 is CASSGHYNEQFF. DNA of the CDR3: TGTGCCAGCAGTGGGCACTACAATGAGCAGTTCTTC.

The J gene is TRBJ2-7, the V gene TRBV18; no definite D call. The germline V gene has CDR1 KGHSH and CDR2 LQKENI. V lost 3 bases and J lost 6, with 12 bases in between. The CDR3 is 13 residues long. The CDR3 nucleotides read TGTGCCAGCTCACCCCTAGGCCTGGGCGAGCAGTACTTC. Translation gives CASSPLGLGEQYF.

The CDR3 DNA reads as TGTGCCTCAGGTAGCGGGAGCCACGAGCAGTACTTC. Translated: CASGSGSHEQYF. This chain links TRBV7-8 with TRBJ2-7, with 9 positions matching TRBD2. Germline V gene lookup returns CDR1 SGHVS and CDR2 FQNEAQ. V was pared by 11 bases and J by 5 bases, with 7 bases of the junction left unmatched. The CDR3 runs 12 residues.

This clonotype was found a few times. The rearrangement links TRBV20-1 to TRBJ2-1; possibly TRBD2 for D (5 bases). Trimming stripped 0 bases from V and 4 bases from J, with 13 bases between. The CDR3 is 15 amino acids. From germline, CDR1 is DFQATT and CDR2 SNEGSKA (reference sequence). CDR3 nucleotides: TGCAGTGCTAGAGAACAGAGATCGGGGTACAATGAGCAGTTCTTC. This sequence encodes CSAREQRSGYNEQFF.

The chain combines TRBV29-1 with TRBJ2-5; perhaps TRBD1 as D (7 bases). V lost 3 bases and J lost 4, with 15 bases in between. This CDR3 has 14 amino acids. Looked up from germline, CDR1 is SQVTM and CDR2 is ANQGSEA. The CDR3 DNA sequence: TGCAGCGTTGACCCATCCCAGGGGGGAGAGACCCAGTACTTC. Translated, it gives CSVDPSQGGETQYF.

The chain employs TRBV9 and TRBJ1-1; D not resolved. Trimming took off 3 bases at V and 7 bases at J, with 13 bases between the two ends. Per germline, CDR1 SGDLS and CDR2 YYNGEE. The CDR3 length is 13 residues. The CDR3, as DNA: TGTGCCAGCAGCGCCGGGATGTATGGTGAAGCTTTCTTT. Translation: CASSAGMYGEAFF.

The rearrangement links TRBV7-9 to TRBJ2-5, with 9 bases that match TRBD1. With 3 bases clipped from V and 2 bases from J, the junction kept 4 bases outside the gene matches. The germline gives CDR1 SEHNR, CDR2 FQNEAQ (reference sequence). This CDR3 spans 15 amino acids. The CDR3 reads CASSFNRGLQETQYF. In DNA form, the CDR3 reads TGTGCCAGCAGCTTTAACAGGGGGCTTCAAGAGACCCAGTACTTC.

V gene TRBV10-3 combines with J gene TRBJ2-6; 7 nucleotides match TRBD2. V shed 2 bases, J shed 0 bases, and the junction held 4 bases outside the gene matches. The CDR3 is made up of 17 amino acids. The germline CDR1 and CDR2 sequences are ENHRY and SYGVKD. The CDR3 nucleotides are TGTGCCATCAGTGAGGGGGGGGTAGGCTCTGGGGCCAACGTCCTGACTTTC. This encodes CAISEGGVGSGANVLTF.

The sample holds a few counts of this clonotype. V is TRBV4-2 and J is TRBJ2-7; the D gene could be TRBD1 or TRBD2 (7 bases each). The V gene's germline CDR1 is LGHNA and CDR2 YNFKEQ. V was shortened by 3 bases and J by 5 bases, with 17 bases between the two germline ends. The CDR3 is made up of 15 amino acids. The CDR3 sequence is CASSHAGGDGNEQYF. The CDR3 DNA sequence: TGTGCCAGCAGCCATGCAGGGGGGGACGGAAACGAGCAGTACTTC.

V usage is TRBV7-2 and J usage is TRBJ2-1; possibly TRBD1 for D (6 bases). Germline V gene data show CDR1 as SGHTA and CDR2 as FQGNSA. This CDR3 spans 14 amino acids. V was clipped by 3 bases and J by 10 bases, with 16 bases between them. The CDR3: CASSLGNRVDEQFF. In nucleotides, the CDR3 is TGTGCCAGCAGCTTGGGCAACAGGGTGGACGAGCAGTTCTTC.

The chain is built from TRBV27 and TRBJ1-1, with no clear D. The CDR3 length is 17 residues. Germline V CDR1 and CDR2: MNHEY, SMNVEV (reference sequence). Trimming removed 5 bases at V and 4 bases at J, with 23 bases between. In nucleotides, the CDR3 is TGTGCCAGCAGTCCCTCCCCGTTTTCGGGCGGCGTCACTGAAGCTTTCTTT. Translating it yields CASSPSPFSGGVTEAFF.

J is TRBJ2-3 and V is TRBV11-2; D may be TRBD1 or TRBD2 (5 bases each). Trimming pared 1 base from V and 8 bases from J, leaving 10 bases between. CDR3 length equals 13 residues. Germline-derived CDR1 and CDR2 are SGHAT and FQNNGV. CDR3 bases: TGTGCCAGCAGCTTAGTGTCGAGGGGTACGCAGTATTTT. This translates into CASSLVSRGTQYF. Filled out from reference TRBV11-2 and TRBJ2-3, the complete variable domain reads EAGVAQSPRYKIIEKRQSVAFWCNPISGHATLYWYQQILGQGPKLLIQFQNNGVVDDSQLPKDRFSAERLKGVDSTLKIQPAKLEDSAVYLCASSLVSRGTQYFGPGTRLTVL.

This clonotype was recorded a few times. The rearrangement links TRBV6-1 to TRBJ1-4, with D maybe TRBD1 (6 bases). Germline V gene lookup returns CDR1 MNHNS and CDR2 SASEGT. The CDR3 extends over 13 amino acids. Trimming took 3 bases from V and 8 from J, leaving 10 bases between them. CDR3 in amino acids: CASSEDSDEKLFF. The CDR3 coding sequence is TGTGCCAGCAGTGAGGACAGTGACGAAAAACTGTTTTTT.

V gene TRBV6-1 combines with J gene TRBJ2-7; 16 bases agree with TRBD2. CDR3 length: 16 amino acids. Germline values: CDR1 MNHNS, CDR2 SASEGT. Trimming cost V 5 bases and J 6 bases; bases outside gene matches: 7. The CDR3 DNA is TGTGCCAGCAGTCCAGGGACTAGCGGGGGGGCGGCCGAGCAGTACTTC. It translates to CASSPGTSGGAAEQYF.

This clonotype was observed a handful of times. The CDR3, as DNA: TGTGCCAGCACCGTGGACGGCGGGGTCGGGGGATCCCGGATCCCGTACTTC. This gives the protein CASTVDGGVGGSRIPYF. The rearrangement uses TRBV6-1 and TRBJ2-7, with TRBD2 as a possible D gene (6 bases). This CDR3 contains 17 residues. Trimming pared 7 bases from V and 12 bases from J, leaving 34 bases between. The V gene's germline CDR1 is MNHNS and CDR2 SASEGT.

Only a few counts were recorded for this clonotype. V gene TRBV2 combines with J gene TRBJ2-7, with D tentatively TRBD1 or TRBD2 (5 bases each). Per the germline V gene, CDR1 is SNHLY and CDR2 is FYNNEI. V shed 1 base and J shed 0 bases, with 7 bases lying between them. The CDR3 totals 14 residues. CDR3 region: CASSEGGISYEQYF. For the CDR3, the DNA is TGTGCCAGCAGTGAAGGGGGGATCTCCTACGAGCAGTACTTC.

The chain uses TRBV7-9 and TRBJ2-7; D possibly uses TRBD1 or TRBD2 (6 bases each). The CDR3 is 15 amino acids. Germline lookup yields CDR1 SEHNR and CDR2 FQNEAQ (reference sequence). The V gene lost 5 bases and the J gene lost 5 bases, with 19 bases spanning the gap. In DNA form, the CDR3 reads TGTGCCAGCAGCCTGGCCGGAGGGGGTGTCGACGAGCAGTACTTC. This translates into CASSLAGGGVDEQYF. Based on the CDR3 plus reference TRBV7-9 and TRBJ2-7, the full variable domain is DTGVSQNPRHKITKRGQNVTFRCDPISEHNRLYWYRQTLGQGPEFLTYFQNEAQLEKSRLLSDRFSAERPKGSFSTLEIQRTEQGDSAMYLCASSLAGGGVDEQYFGPGTRLTVT.

J is TRBJ2-1 and V is TRBV6-2 or TRBV6-3; 8 bases fit TRBD1. From germline, CDR1 is MNHEY and CDR2 SVGEGT. V dropped 2 bases and J dropped 7; count of bases not matched to a gene: 7. The CDR3 covers 15 residues. The CDR3 DNA reads as TGTGCCAGCAGTTACGATCCGGGACAGGTGAATGAGCAGTTCTTC. It is translated as CASSYDPGQVNEQFF.

This clonotype was seen more than once but under ten times. The V call is TRBV10-3, the J call TRBJ1-4; D remains unclear. The germline V gene has CDR1 ENHRY and CDR2 SYGVKD. V shed 5 bases and J shed 5 bases, with 9 bases lying between them. The CDR3 consists of 13 residues. Here the CDR3 DNA reads TGTGCCATCAGTCCCGGCCCGAATGAAAAACTGTTTTTT. Its protein is CAISPGPNEKLFF.

The V call is TRBV6-6, the J call TRBJ2-5; D remains unclear. V was cut by 2 bases and J by 5 bases, with 9 bases left in between. The CDR3 contains 13 residues. CDR1 is MNHNY, CDR2 SVGAGI, per germline (reference sequence). Written as DNA, the CDR3 is TGTGCCAGCAGTTACCGATGGGCGGAGACCCAGTACTTC. This gives the protein CASSYRWAETQYF.

This clonotype was detected once. The chain has TRBV6-2 or TRBV6-3 and TRBJ1-2; D is ambiguous. The CDR3 sequence is 13 residues long. Germline V CDR1 and CDR2: MNHEY, SVGEGT. Between the trimmed V and J ends, which lost 5 bases and 13 bases, there was a span of 20 bases. The CDR3 bases are TGTGCCAGCAGTAAGACCGATCGGCCAAGGGCCACCTTC. This codes for CASSKTDRPRATF.

The V and J genes are TRBV7-2 and TRBJ1-5; D is possibly TRBD1 (5 bases). Germline V gene lookup returns CDR1 SGHTA and CDR2 FQGNSA. CDR3 length: 14 amino acids. V shed 3 bases and J shed 5 bases, with 11 bases lying between them. CDR3 DNA: TGTGCCAGCAGCTTTCAGGGCCCTCATCAGCCCCAGCATTTT. Translating it yields CASSFQGPHQPQHF.

This clonotype came up a few times. The V gene is TRBV29-1, the J gene TRBJ2-3, with 10 positions matching TRBD2. From germline, CDR1 is SQVTM and CDR2 ANQGSEA. The CDR3 spans 14 residues. V lost 7 bases, J lost 6 bases, and 10 bases stayed unmatched. The CDR3 sequence is CSARVAGGRDTQYF. CDR3 nucleotides: TGCAGCGCCAGAGTAGCGGGAGGTAGGGATACGCAGTATTTT.

This sequence joins TRBV5-1 and TRBJ2-2; 10 bases fit TRBD1. CDR3 size: 16 residues. Germline V gives CDR1 SGHRS, CDR2 YFSETQ. The ends lost 0 bases at V and 4 bases at J; junction bases unmatched: 3. CDR3 DNA: TGCGCCAGCAGCTTGGCGACAGGGGGCACCACCGGGGAGCTGTTTTTT. It specifies CASSLATGGTTGELFF.

This chain connects TRBV19 to TRBJ1-1; a possible D gene is TRBD1 (6 bases). The germline gives CDR1 LNHDA, CDR2 SQIVND (reference sequence). V lost 3 bases and J lost 1, with 12 bases in between. This CDR3 is 15 amino acids long. CDR3 loop: CASSMRGERNTEAFF. CDR3 coding DNA: TGTGCCAGTAGTATGAGGGGGGAGAGGAACACTGAAGCTTTCTTT.

This clonotype was picked up many times. The chain is built from TRBV28 and TRBJ1-2; D remains unclear. Trimming removed 6 bases from V and 12 bases from J, with 8 bases in between. The CDR3 is made up of 9 amino acids. From germline, CDR1 is MDHEN and CDR2 SYDVKM. The CDR3 nucleotides read TGTGCCAGCAGCACCCCCCACACCTTC. Its protein is CASSTPHTF.

The rearrangement uses TRBV12-3 or TRBV12-4 and TRBJ2-3; D is uncertain. The CDR3 covers 15 residues. The V gene lost 3 bases and the J gene lost 0 bases, with 10 bases spanning the gap. CDR3 residues: CASSFWAESTDTQYF. As DNA, the CDR3 is TGTGCCAGCAGTTTTTGGGCAGAGAGCACAGATACGCAGTATTTT.